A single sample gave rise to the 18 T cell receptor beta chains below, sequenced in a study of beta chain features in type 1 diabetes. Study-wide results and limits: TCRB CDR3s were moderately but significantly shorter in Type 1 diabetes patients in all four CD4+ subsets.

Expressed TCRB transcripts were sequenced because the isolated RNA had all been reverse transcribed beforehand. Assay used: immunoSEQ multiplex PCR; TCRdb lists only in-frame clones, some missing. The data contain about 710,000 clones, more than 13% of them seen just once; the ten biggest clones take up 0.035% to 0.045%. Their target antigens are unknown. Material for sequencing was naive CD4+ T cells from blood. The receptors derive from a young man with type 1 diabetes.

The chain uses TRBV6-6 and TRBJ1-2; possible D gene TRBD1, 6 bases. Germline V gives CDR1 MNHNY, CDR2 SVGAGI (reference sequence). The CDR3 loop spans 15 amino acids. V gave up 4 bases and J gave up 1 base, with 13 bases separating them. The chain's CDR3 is CASSSRQEINYGYTF. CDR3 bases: TGTGCCAGCAGTTCGAGACAGGAGATTAACTATGGCTACACCTTC.

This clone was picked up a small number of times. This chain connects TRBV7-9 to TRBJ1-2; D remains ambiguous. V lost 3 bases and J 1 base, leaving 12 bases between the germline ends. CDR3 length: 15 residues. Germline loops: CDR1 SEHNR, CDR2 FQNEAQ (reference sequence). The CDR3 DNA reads TGTGCCAGCAGCTTTGAAAAGGGCCGTAACTATGGCTACACCTTC. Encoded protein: CASSFEKGRNYGYTF. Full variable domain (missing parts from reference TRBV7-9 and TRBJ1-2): DTGVSQNPRHKITKRGQNVTFRCDPISEHNRLYWYRQTLGQGPEFLTYFQNEAQLEKSRLLSDRFSAERPKGSFSTLEIQRTEQGDSAMYLCASSFEKGRNYGYTFGSGTRLTVV.

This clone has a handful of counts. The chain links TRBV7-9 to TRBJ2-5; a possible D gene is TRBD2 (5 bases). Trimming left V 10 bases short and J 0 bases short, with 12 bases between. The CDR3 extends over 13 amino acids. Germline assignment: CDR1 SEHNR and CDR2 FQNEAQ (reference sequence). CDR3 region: CAIPQDYQETQYF. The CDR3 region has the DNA TGTGCCATTCCCCAGGACTACCAAGAGACCCAGTACTTC.

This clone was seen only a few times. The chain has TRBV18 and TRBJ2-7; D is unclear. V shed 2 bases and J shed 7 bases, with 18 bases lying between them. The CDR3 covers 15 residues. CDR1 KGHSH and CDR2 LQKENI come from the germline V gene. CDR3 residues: CASSPGQVIGTEQYF. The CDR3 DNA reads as TGTGCCAGCTCACCAGGCCAGGTAATAGGTACTGAGCAGTACTTC.

CDR3 DNA: TGCAGCGTTGGCGAGGGGGGGGCTAGTCCTGGAAAACTGTTTTTT. Its protein product is CSVGEGGASPGKLFF. The chain has TRBV29-1 and TRBJ1-4, with a possible D match to TRBD1 (6 bases). CDR1 and CDR2 from the germline V gene are SQVTM and ANQGSEA. The CDR3 loop spans 15 amino acids. V was cut by 4 bases and J by 10 bases, with 22 bases left in between. Full variable domain (rest looked up from reference TRBV29-1 and TRBJ1-4): SAVISQKPSRDICQRGTSLTIQCQVDSQVTMMFWYRQQPGQSLTLIATANQGSEATYESGFVIDKFPISRPNLTFSTLTVSNMSPEDSSIYLCSVGEGGASPGKLFFGSGTQLSVL.

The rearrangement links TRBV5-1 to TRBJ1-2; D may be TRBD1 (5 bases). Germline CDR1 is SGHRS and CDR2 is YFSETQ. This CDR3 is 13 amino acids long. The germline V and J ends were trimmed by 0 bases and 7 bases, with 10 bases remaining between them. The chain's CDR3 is CASSLGQLSGYTF. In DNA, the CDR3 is TGCGCCAGCAGCTTGGGACAGTTGTCTGGCTACACCTTC.

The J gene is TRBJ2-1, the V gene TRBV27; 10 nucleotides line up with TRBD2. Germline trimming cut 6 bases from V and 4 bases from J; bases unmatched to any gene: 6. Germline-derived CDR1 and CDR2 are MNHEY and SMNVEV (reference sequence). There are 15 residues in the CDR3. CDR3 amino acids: CASSRTSGRYNEQFF. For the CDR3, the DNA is TGTGCCAGCAGCCGGACTAGCGGACGATACAATGAGCAGTTCTTC.

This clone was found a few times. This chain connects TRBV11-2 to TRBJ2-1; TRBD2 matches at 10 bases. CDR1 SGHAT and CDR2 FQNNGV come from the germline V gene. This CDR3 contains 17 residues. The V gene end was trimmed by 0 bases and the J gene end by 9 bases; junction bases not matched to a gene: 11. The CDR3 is CASSLDPPASGRVEQFF. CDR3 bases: TGTGCCAGCAGCTTAGATCCCCCCGCTAGCGGGAGAGTTGAGCAGTTCTTC.

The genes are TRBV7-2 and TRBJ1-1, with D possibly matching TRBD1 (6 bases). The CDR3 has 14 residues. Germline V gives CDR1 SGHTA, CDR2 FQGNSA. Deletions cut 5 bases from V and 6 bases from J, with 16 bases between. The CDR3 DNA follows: TGTGCCAGCAGCCGGCAGGGGAAACCTCCTGAAGCTTTCTTT. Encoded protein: CASSRQGKPPEAFF.

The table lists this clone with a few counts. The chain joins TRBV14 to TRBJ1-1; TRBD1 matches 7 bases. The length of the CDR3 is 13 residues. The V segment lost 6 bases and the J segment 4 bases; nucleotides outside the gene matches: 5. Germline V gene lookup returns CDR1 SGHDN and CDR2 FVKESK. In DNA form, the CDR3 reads TGTGCCAGCAGTCAGGGACAGCTCACTGAAGCTTTCTTT. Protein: CASSQGQLTEAFF.

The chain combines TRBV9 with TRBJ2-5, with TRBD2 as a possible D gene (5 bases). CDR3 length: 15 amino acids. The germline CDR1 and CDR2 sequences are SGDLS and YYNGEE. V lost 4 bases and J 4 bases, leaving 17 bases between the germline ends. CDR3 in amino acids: CASSLSGVVVETQYF. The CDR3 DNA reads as TGTGCCAGCAGCCTCTCCGGGGTCGTTGTAGAGACCCAGTACTTC.

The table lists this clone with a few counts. CDR3: CASTVIYEQYF. CDR3 sequence (DNA): TGTGCCAGCACTGTGATCTACGAGCAGTACTTC. The chain couples TRBV2 to TRBJ2-7, with unresolved D. V gave up 7 bases and J gave up 3 bases, with 7 bases separating them. The CDR3 length is 11 residues. Germline V lookup: CDR1 SNHLY, CDR2 FYNNEI. Full variable domain (outside the CDR3, taken from reference TRBV2 and TRBJ2-7): EPEVTQTPSHQVTQMGQEVILRCVPISNHLYFYWYRQILGQKVEFLVSFYNNEISEKSEIFDDQFSVERPDGSNFTLKIRSTKLEDSAMYFCASTVIYEQYFGPGTRLTVT.

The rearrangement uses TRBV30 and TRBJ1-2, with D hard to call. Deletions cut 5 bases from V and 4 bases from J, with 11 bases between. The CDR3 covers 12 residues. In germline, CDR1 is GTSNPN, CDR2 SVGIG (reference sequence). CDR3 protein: CAWEGGSYGYTF. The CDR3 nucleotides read TGTGCCTGGGAGGGCGGTTCCTATGGCTACACCTTC.

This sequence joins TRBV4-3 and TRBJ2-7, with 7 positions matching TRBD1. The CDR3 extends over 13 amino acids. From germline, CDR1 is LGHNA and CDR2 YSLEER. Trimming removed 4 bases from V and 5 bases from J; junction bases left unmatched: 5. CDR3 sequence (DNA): TGCGCCAGCAGCCTCCGGGACAGTGACGAGCAGTACTTC. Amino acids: CASSLRDSDEQYF.

The CDR3 is CSVESAPNEKLFF. The CDR3, as DNA: TGCAGCGTTGAGTCCGCGCCCAATGAAAAACTGTTTTTT. This chain uses TRBV29-1 with TRBJ1-4, with no clear D. Germline CDR1 is SQVTM and CDR2 is ANQGSEA. CDR3 length: 13 residues. V was cut by 3 bases and J by 5 bases, with 10 bases left in between. Full variable domain (outside the CDR3, taken from reference TRBV29-1 and TRBJ1-4): SAVISQKPSRDICQRGTSLTIQCQVDSQVTMMFWYRQQPGQSLTLIATANQGSEATYESGFVIDKFPISRPNLTFSTLTVSNMSPEDSSIYLCSVESAPNEKLFFGSGTQLSVL.

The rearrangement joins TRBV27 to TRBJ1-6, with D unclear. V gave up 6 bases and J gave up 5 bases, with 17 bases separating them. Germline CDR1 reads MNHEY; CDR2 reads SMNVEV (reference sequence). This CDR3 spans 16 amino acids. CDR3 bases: TGTGCCAGCAGACAGTGGCCCCACCTTGATAATTCACCCCTCCACTTT. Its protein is CASRQWPHLDNSPLHF.

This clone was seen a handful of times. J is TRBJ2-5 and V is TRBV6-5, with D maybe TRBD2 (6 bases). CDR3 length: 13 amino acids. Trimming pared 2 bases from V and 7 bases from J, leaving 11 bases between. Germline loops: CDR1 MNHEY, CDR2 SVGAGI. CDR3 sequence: CASSYGRGGTQYF. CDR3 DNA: TGTGCCAGCAGTTACGGTCGGGGAGGGACCCAGTACTTC.

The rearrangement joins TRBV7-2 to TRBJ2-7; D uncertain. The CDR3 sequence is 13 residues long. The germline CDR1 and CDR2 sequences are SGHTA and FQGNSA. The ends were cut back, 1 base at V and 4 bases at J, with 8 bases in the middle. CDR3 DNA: TGTGCCAGCAGCTTAGAAGCAGCTTACGAGCAGTACTTC. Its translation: CASSLEAAYEQYF.